This T cell receptor (beta chain) was sequenced during a study of CD8 T cells in ankylosing spondylitis. The germline gives CDR1 LGHNA, CDR2 YNFKEQ. V trimming: 7 bases; J trimming: 1 base; junction bases outside the gene matches: 9. The CDR3 is 16 residues long. This clonotype was detected many times. TCRdb recomputed calls from the 5' RACE reads with MiXCR, one row per CDR3 protein. Of approximately 240,000 distinct CDR3 sequences in the sample, roughly a tenth were seen once. The chain combines TRBV4-2 with TRBJ2-3; 9 nucleotides align to TRBD2. This sequence originates from a male donor with ankylosing spondylitis or in good health (not recorded which). The sequencing sample was made of blood, either unsorted or a sorted T cell fraction (not recorded which). The chain's CDR3 is CASTPEREVGTDTQYF. DNA of the CDR3: TGTGCCAGCACCCCAGAGCGGGAGGTAGGCACAGATACGCAGTATTTT.